This is a list of T cell receptor beta chains from one sample in a study of T cell responses to AZD1222 COVID-19 vaccine. Using immunoSEQ multiplex PCR, the repertoire was profiled, and TCRdb retains in-frame clones only, with some absent. This table holds some 150,000 clones, roughly 85% found once. This specimen consisted of peripheral blood, obtained 28 days after the second dose of the MenACWY control vaccine. Receptors originate from an adult who received the MenACWY meningococcal vaccine as a control. The CDR3 runs from the conserved cysteine through the conserved F or W. A D gene is named only where the DNA matches it firmly. Not all rows give a size; the values are once, few, many and, for expanded clones, a class.

clone size: .
CDR3 length: 15
V gene: TRBV27
J gene: TRBJ2-1
D gene: TRBD2
CDR3 DNA: TGTGCCAGCAGGCCACTAGCGGGACATTACAATGAGCAGTTCTTC
CDR3 protein: CASRPLAGHYNEQFF

clone size: .
CDR3 length: 13
V gene: TRBV30
J gene: TRBJ1-1
D gene: .
CDR3 DNA: TGTGCCTGGAGTGTAGCTAGGGGCACTGAAGCTTTCTTT
CDR3 protein: CAWSVARGTEAFF

clone size: .
CDR3 length: 14
V gene: TRBV27
J gene: TRBJ2-7
D gene: .
CDR3 DNA: TGTGCCAGCAGCCGTGGACAGTTGATCTACGAGCAGTACTTC
CDR3 protein: CASSRGQLIYEQYF

clone size: .
CDR3 length: 13
V gene: TRBV5-8
J gene: TRBJ1-2
D gene: .
CDR3 DNA: TGTGCCAGCAGCTCGACAGGTGGCTATGGCTACACCTTC
CDR3 protein: CASSSTGGYGYTF

clone size: .
CDR3 length: 18
V gene: TRBV25-1
J gene: TRBJ1-4
D gene: .
CDR3 DNA: TGTGCCAGCAGTGCTTGGGCTTTTGACCCAGGCACTAATGAAAAACTGTTTTTT
CDR3 protein: CASSAWAFDPGTNEKLFF

clone size: .
CDR3 length: 15
V gene: TRBV5-4
J gene: TRBJ2-3
D gene: TRBD1
CDR3 DNA: TGTGCCAGCAGCTCTTACAGGGGTGGGAAAGATACGCAGTATTTT
CDR3 protein: CASSSYRGGKDTQYF

clone size: few
CDR3 length: 13
V gene: TRBV12-3/TRBV12-4
J gene: TRBJ2-2
D gene: .
CDR3 DNA: TGTGCCAGCAGTTTAAGGGGGTCCGGGGAGCTGTTTTTT
CDR3 protein: CASSLRGSGELFF

clone size: .
CDR3 length: 13
V gene: TRBV5-1
J gene: TRBJ2-2
D gene: .
CDR3 DNA: TGCGCCAGCGGCCCCCAGAACACCGGGGAGCTGTTTTTT
CDR3 protein: CASGPQNTGELFF

clone size: .
CDR3 length: 15
V gene: TRBV4-3
J gene: TRBJ2-1
D gene: .
CDR3 DNA: TGCGCCAGCAGCCAAGATGAGGTCTCCTACAATGAGCAGTTCTTC
CDR3 protein: CASSQDEVSYNEQFF

clone size: .
CDR3 length: 13
V gene: TRBV28
J gene: TRBJ1-4
D gene: .
CDR3 DNA: TGTGCCAGCACGTTACCGGGGGGGGAAAAACTGTTTTTT
CDR3 protein: CASTLPGGEKLFF

clone size: .
CDR3 length: 13
V gene: TRBV27
J gene: TRBJ2-2
D gene: .
CDR3 DNA: TGTGCCAGCAGTGACAGAGGCACCGGGGAGCTGTTTTTT
CDR3 protein: CASSDRGTGELFF

clone size: .
CDR3 length: 14
V gene: TRBV6-6
J gene: TRBJ1-5
D gene: .
CDR3 DNA: TGTGCCAGCAGTCAATCGACGGACAATCAGCCCCAGCATTTT
CDR3 protein: CASSQSTDNQPQHF

clone size: .
CDR3 length: 16
V gene: TRBV5-1
J gene: TRBJ1-1
D gene: TRBD1
CDR3 DNA: TGCGCCAGCAGCTTAGTGACAGGGGGCATTAACACTGAAGCTTTCTTT
CDR3 protein: CASSLVTGGINTEAFF

clone size: .
CDR3 length: 14
V gene: TRBV7-2
J gene: TRBJ2-6
D gene: .
CDR3 DNA: TGTGCCAGCAGCTCGAACTCTGGGGCCAACGTCCTGACTTTC
CDR3 protein: CASSSNSGANVLTF

clone size: many
CDR3 length: 19
V gene: TRBV5-1
J gene: TRBJ1-2
D gene: TRBD1
CDR3 DNA: TGCGCCAGCAGCTGGAACCCGGGGACAGGGGATGCCCCCCCCTATGGCTACACCTTC
CDR3 protein: CASSWNPGTGDAPPYGYTF